The source of this TCR beta chain is a study of blood T cell repertoires in COVID-19. Profiled with immunoSEQ multiplex PCR; TCRdb holds only in-frame clones, not every one. The data hold about 150,000 clones, with roughly nine tenths observed a single time. This CDR3 is built from 14 residues. Germline lookup yields CDR1 MNHNY and CDR2 SVGAGI (reference sequence). With 3 bases clipped from V and 5 bases from J, the junction kept 3 bases outside the gene matches. The sample was peripheral blood. The clonotype was recovered from a woman in her fifties or sixties with active or convalescent COVID-19. The genes are TRBV6-6 and TRBJ1-2; TRBD1 aligns across 10 bases. DNA of the CDR3: TGTGCCAGCAGTTATGGGGGACAGGGGTATGGCTACACCTTC. Protein sequence: CASSYGGQGYGYTF.